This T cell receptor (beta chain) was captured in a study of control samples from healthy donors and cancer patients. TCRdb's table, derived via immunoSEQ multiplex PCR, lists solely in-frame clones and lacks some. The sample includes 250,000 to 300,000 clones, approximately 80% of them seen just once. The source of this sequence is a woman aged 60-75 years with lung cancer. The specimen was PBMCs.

The CDR3: CASRGTAGYTF. The CDR3 region has the DNA TGTGCCAGCAGGGGGACAGCTGGCTACACCTTC. The rearrangement uses TRBV6-5 and TRBJ1-2; 7 bases are shared with TRBD1. After removal of 6 bases from V and 7 bases from J, the junction contained 2 bases not matched to a gene. Germline CDR1 reads MNHEY; CDR2 reads SVGAGI. The CDR3 contains 11 residues.